Sequencing of this TCR beta chain was carried out in a study of T cells in Graves' hyperthyroidism and ophthalmopathy (dated 2019 in TCRdb). Regarding the complete study: Peripheral blood samples were taken at initial diagnosis, before any treatment was given. To identify TCR V-J signatures that set the groups apart, the researchers used a discovery cohort of 100 patients, made up of 43 with Graves' ophthalmopathy and 57 with stable Graves' hyperthyroidism. An independent validation cohort of fewer than 20 hyperthyroidism patients and about 15 patients who later progressed to ophthalmopathy tested prospective prediction of ophthalmopathy. The 75 to 100 discovery patients were randomly split 7:3 into training and test sets. Thyroid tissue and blood T-cell repertoires from more than five Graves' hyperthyroidism patients were also compared in the study. After sampling, hyperthyroidism patients received methimazole starting at 30 mg daily, and ophthalmopathy patients received high-dose intravenous methylprednisolone. The paper reports TCR Vbeta CDR3 sequencing of more than 120 peripheral blood samples: 40 or so ophthalmopathy, about 75 hyperthyroidism and around 17 progressor patients. The study at large found these results: In validation, progression to ophthalmopathy was predicted by the model with almost 71% sensitivity and about 72% specificity, a median of 6.5 months before onset. In cross-validation, a model built on a 13 V-J signature told ophthalmopathy apart from stable hyperthyroidism with under 90% sensitivity and approximately 81% specificity, and in testing the same model reached 80%/75%. Blood samples also contained most of the expanded thyroid clonotypes (frequency above 0.001), which suggests that blood repertoires may reflect thyroid immune responses. No statistical method was used to fix the sample size in advance, and group allocation was not hidden from the investigators.

The TCR beta CDR3 regions were amplified from RNA transcripts. A first-round RT-PCR of the TCR CDR3 used the HTBI primer set with the Qiagen OneStep RT-PCR kit. Libraries were constructed in a second round of multiplex PCR, after which size selection and purification were carried out. Libraries were sequenced paired-end with 100 bp reads on an Illumina HiSeq2000. In the authors' own workflow: SOAPnuke was used to process the raw data, with reads discarded if the reads contained adapters or uncalled bases, had a mean Phred below 15, or lacked an exact constant-primer or identifier match. COPE v1.2.5 was used to merge the high-quality paired reads, and each unique nucleotide sequence was defined as a clonotype. MiTCR v1.1 was used to align clonotypes to the IMGT TRBV, TRBD and TRBJ reference segments. Analysis was restricted to V-J combinations with a frequency above 0.0001, which covered roughly 99% of repertoires. A TCS score was defined as the ratio between F50 (clonal expansion) and ExV (chaos), using BLOSUM62-based TCRdist between CDR3 peptides within each V-J. Welch's t-statistics and random forest reduced around 550 V-J features to roughly 13, which were used in a naive Bayes classifier (R e1071). Using fastp trimming at Q25 and MiXCR clonotype assembly, TCRdb reanalyzed the public sequencing data and kept in-frame beta chains. When rows share a CDR3 protein, they turn into one entry using the most common DNA and genes. TCRdb, not the original authors, processed these V and J calls. The sample includes hundreds of thousands of distinct CDR3 sequences, with 14% observed a single time. Roughly 10% of the sample goes to the ten largest clones.

This clonotype appeared many times. Its target antigen remains unknown. No base quality values were provided; no much bigger clone lies one nucleotide off. Compared with germline, V lacks 4 bases and J lacks 0 bases; bases without a gene match: 3. Including the terminal cysteine and phenylalanine, the CDR3 comprises 15 residues. This entry keeps only the CDR3 DNA: 45 bases, framed from base 1. CDR1 and CDR2 (PRHDT, FYEKMQ) derive from the germline V gene (reference sequence). Graves' hyperthyroidism was defined as stable when no progression to ophthalmopathy occurred over 18 months of follow-up. Hyperthyroidism patients were aged 18 to 65 years and newly diagnosed, with disease duration of less than 2 months. Patients with uncontrolled infections, other autoimmune diseases, pregnancy or lactation were excluded. Diagnoses relied on clinical symptoms, serum thyroxine and TRAb, thyroid ultrasound and orbital computed tomography. PBMCs were isolated from more than 8 ml of fresh peripheral blood by Ficoll-Paque density gradient centrifugation. Total RNA was extracted with Trizol reagent, and quality was checked on an Agilent 2100 Bioanalyzer.

The TCR originated in a woman in her late teens or twenties with Graves' hyperthyroidism. What was sequenced was blood. Recombination linked TRBV13 to TRBJ2-1, with 7 middle bases fitting TRBD1. CDR3 loop: CASSSRDSSYNEQFF. In nucleotides, the sequence is TGTGCCAGCAGCTCCCGGGACAGCTCCTACAATGAGCAGTTCTTC.